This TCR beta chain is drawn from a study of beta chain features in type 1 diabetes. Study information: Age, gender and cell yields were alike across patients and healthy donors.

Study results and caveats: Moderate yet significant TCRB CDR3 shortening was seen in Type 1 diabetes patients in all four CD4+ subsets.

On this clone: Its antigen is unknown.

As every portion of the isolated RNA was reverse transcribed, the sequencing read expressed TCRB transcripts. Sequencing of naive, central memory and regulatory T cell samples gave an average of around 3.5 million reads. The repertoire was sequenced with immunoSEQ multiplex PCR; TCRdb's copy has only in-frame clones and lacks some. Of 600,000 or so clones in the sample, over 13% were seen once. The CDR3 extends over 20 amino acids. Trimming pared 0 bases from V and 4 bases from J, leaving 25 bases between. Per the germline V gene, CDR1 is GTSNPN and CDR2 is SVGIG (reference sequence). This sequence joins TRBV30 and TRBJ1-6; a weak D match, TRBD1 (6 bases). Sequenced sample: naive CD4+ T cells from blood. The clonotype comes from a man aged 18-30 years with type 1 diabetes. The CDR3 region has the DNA TGTGCCTGGAGTGTATTAACCGTCGGAGGAGGGGGGGGTTATAATTCACCCCTCCACTTT. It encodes CAWSVLTVGGGGGYNSPLHF.